The 23 T cell receptor beta chains in this list originate from one sample, sequenced in a study of human T cells and chemical hapten exposure. TCRdb reprocessed the RACE reads via MiXCR and lists one record per CDR3 protein. There are tens of thousands of distinct CDR3 sequences in the sample; 10% occur only once, and 1.4% lies in the top ten. Documented time point: patch test 1, 2 weeks after DPC sensitization. The treatment denotes: therapeutic diphenylcyclopropenone sensitization with weekly scalp DPC. Source: whole blood, taken in connection with sensitization to the hapten diphenylcyclopropenone (DPC). Source of these receptors: a woman aged 45-59 years with alopecia areata. Some clones in this sample may be carry-over from other donors' samples.

This sequence joins TRBV5-4 and TRBJ1-1; D gene ambiguous. Trimming cost V 0 bases and J 6 bases, with 15 bases left between them. The CDR3 length is 15 residues. Germline V gene sequence: CDR1 SGHNT, CDR2 YYREEE (reference sequence). CDR3 amino acids: CASSLAGRLGAEAFF. In DNA form, the CDR3 reads TGTGCCAGCAGCTTGGCCGGCAGGCTCGGGGCTGAAGCTTTCTTT. Looking up the rest from reference TRBV5-4 and TRBJ1-1 gives the full variable domain: ETGVTQSPTHLIKTRGQQVTLRCSSQSGHNTVSWYQQALGQGPQFIFQYYREEENGRGNFPPRFSGLQFPNYSSELNVNALELDDSALYLCASSLAGRLGAEAFFGQGTRLTVV.

The chain recombines TRBV30 with TRBJ2-3; TRBD2 is a possible D gene (6 bases). The V gene's germline CDR1 is GTSNPN and CDR2 SVGIG (reference sequence). CDR3 size: 15 residues. Trimming removed 0 bases from V and 4 bases from J, with 14 bases in between. DNA for the CDR3: TGTGCCTGGAGTGTAGGGCGCGGGAAGGCAGATACGCAGTATTTT. Amino acid sequence: CAWSVGRGKADTQYF.

This clonotype turned up a few times. The chain has TRBV18 and TRBJ1-1; D gene unclear. The germline V gene has CDR1 KGHSH and CDR2 LQKENI. The CDR3 length is 12 residues. With 3 bases removed from V and 3 bases from J, the gap between germline ends came to 5 bases. In nucleotides, the CDR3 is TGTGCCAGCTCACCTATGGACACTGAAGCTTTCTTT. It specifies CASSPMDTEAFF. Filled out from reference TRBV18 and TRBJ1-1, the complete variable domain reads NAGVMQNPRHLVRRRGQEARLRCSPMKGHSHVYWYRQLPEEGLKFMVYLQKENIIDESGMPKERFSAEFPKEGPSILRIQQVVRGDSAAYFCASSPMDTEAFFGQGTRLTVV.

The sample holds many counts of this clonotype. The chain employs TRBV6-2 or TRBV6-3 and TRBJ1-5; D uncertain. Germline V CDR1 and CDR2: MNHEY, SVGEGT. This CDR3 region has 14 residues. Trimming cost V 4 bases and J 3 bases, with 10 bases left between them. The DNA of the CDR3 is TGTGCCAGCAGTTCGGCCAGTGTCAATCAGCCCCAGCATTTT. Amino acid sequence: CASSSASVNQPQHF.

In this sample, this clonotype turned up a few times. The chain employs TRBV14 and TRBJ2-7; TRBD1 is a possible D gene (6 bases). The CDR3 is 18 residues long. CDR1 is SGHDN, CDR2 FVKESK, per germline. Trimming shortened V by 5 bases and J by 0 bases, and 23 bases separated the two germline ends. In nucleotides, the CDR3 is TGTGCCAGCAGCTATACAGGGCGCGCGGCTTGGTGCTCCTACGAGCAGTACTTC. Protein product: CASSYTGRAAWCSYEQYF.

Worth noting for this clonotype: At one end, the junction sequence differs from germline, possibly due to a read error. V gene TRBV20-1 combines with J gene TRBJ2-6; the D is unclear. The V gene's germline CDR1 is DFQATT and CDR2 SNEGSKA (reference sequence). There are 13 residues in the CDR3. The DNA for the CDR3 is TGCAGTGCCCTAGACACGGTGACCAATGTCCTGACTTTC. It specifies CSALDTVTNVLTF.

V and J are TRBV3-1 and TRBJ2-7; 9 bases fit TRBD2. V shed 2 bases, J shed 2 bases, and the junction held 4 bases outside the gene matches. The germline V gene encodes CDR1 LGHDT and CDR2 YNNKEL (reference sequence). The CDR3 sequence is 15 residues long. The CDR3 protein is CASSQTSGLTYEQYF. The CDR3 coding sequence is TGTGCCAGCAGCCAAACTAGCGGGTTGACCTACGAGCAGTACTTC.

This clonotype was seen repeatedly, ten times or more. This rearrangement joins TRBV29-1 to TRBJ1-5; tentatively, D is TRBD1 (5 bases). CDR1 SQVTM and CDR2 ANQGSEA come from the germline V gene. The CDR3 totals 13 residues. This CDR3 reads CIPVGPANQPQHF. The CDR3 nucleotides are TGCATCCCTGTGGGGCCTGCGAATCAGCCCCAGCATTTT.

V usage is TRBV18 and J usage is TRBJ1-4, with a possible D match to TRBD1 (6 bases). Per the germline V gene, CDR1 is KGHSH and CDR2 is LQKENI. The CDR3 sequence is 14 residues long. V gave up 3 bases and J gave up 3 bases, with 8 bases separating them. CDR3 sequence reads: CASSPDRSNEKLFF. CDR3 nucleotides: TGTGCCAGCTCACCGGACAGATCTAATGAAAAACTGTTTTTT.

This clonotype was seen ten or more times. The V gene is TRBV18, the J gene TRBJ1-2, with a weak D call TRBD1 (6 bases). Trimming cost V 1 base and J 5 bases, with 11 bases left between them. The CDR3 length is 14 residues. CDR1 KGHSH and CDR2 LQKENI come from the germline V gene. CDR3: CASSPQGEAYGYTF. Written as DNA, the CDR3 is TGTGCCAGCTCACCACAGGGGGAGGCATATGGCTACACCTTC.

This clonotype was counted between two and nine times. This chain links TRBV15 with TRBJ2-1; D call uncertain. CDR1 is LNHNV and CDR2 is YYDKDF in the germline V gene (reference sequence). The CDR3 has 15 residues. Between the trimmed V and J ends, which lost 6 bases and 8 bases, there was a span of 20 bases. DNA for the CDR3: TGTGCCACCAGGACCCGGTTGGACCTCTATGATGAGCAGTTCTTC. Protein: CATRTRLDLYDEQFF.

The chain is built from TRBV11-3 and TRBJ2-1, with D unresolved. V shed 5 bases and J shed 5 bases, with 22 bases lying between them. CDR3 length: 17 amino acids. CDR1 SGHNT and CDR2 YENEEA come from the germline V gene. In DNA, the CDR3 is TGTGCCAGCAGCGAAAACCACAGACCCCCGGCGAACAATGAGCAGTTCTTC. Translation: CASSENHRPPANNEQFF. Together with reference TRBV11-3 and TRBJ2-1, the CDR3 gives the full variable domain: EAGVVQSPRYKIIEKKQPVAFWCNPISGHNTLYWYLQNLGQGPELLIRYENEEAVDDSQLPKDRFSAERLKGVDSTLKIQPAELGDSAVYLCASSENHRPPANNEQFFGPGTRLTVL.

The sample holds a few counts of this clonotype. The V call is TRBV10-3, the J call TRBJ2-7, with a possible D match to TRBD1 (5 bases). The CDR3 runs 13 residues. Germline loops: CDR1 ENHRY, CDR2 SYGVKD. The V gene lost 4 bases and the J gene lost 2 bases, with 9 bases spanning the gap. CDR3 region: CAISVDTPYEQYF. Written as DNA, the CDR3 is TGTGCCATCAGTGTGGACACTCCCTACGAGCAGTACTTC.

V is TRBV21-1 and J is TRBJ1-2; whether TRBD1, the table's D call, matches the DNA was not checked. TRBV21-1 is reported as a pseudogene. This CDR3 spans 12 amino acids. In nucleotides, the CDR3 is TGTGCCAGCAGCAGACAGCGCTATGGCTACACCTTC. As protein: CASSRQRYGYTF.

This rearrangement joins TRBV7-9 to TRBJ2-5; D remains unclear. V was shortened by 1 base and J by 4 bases, with 7 bases between the two germline ends. Germline V gene data show CDR1 as SEHNR and CDR2 as FQNEAQ (reference sequence). The CDR3 spans 13 residues. Here the CDR3 DNA reads TGTGCCAGCAGCTTAGGGGCCTCAGAGACCCAGTACTTC. This gives the protein CASSLGASETQYF.

This clonotype came up a few times. J is TRBJ2-6 and V is TRBV7-9, with TRBD1 identical over 7 bases. The CDR3 spans 17 residues. With 4 bases clipped from V and 0 bases from J, the junction kept 6 bases outside the gene matches. The V gene's germline CDR1 is SEHNR and CDR2 FQNEAQ (reference sequence). CDR3 protein: CASSSPGQSSGANVLTF. The CDR3 DNA reads as TGTGCCAGCAGCTCACCGGGACAGAGCTCTGGGGCCAACGTCCTGACTTTC.

This clonotype appeared many times. This chain connects TRBV28 to TRBJ2-6, with 8 bases fitting TRBD1. Germline lookup yields CDR1 MDHEN and CDR2 SYDVKM. The length of the CDR3 is 18 residues. With 4 bases clipped from V and 3 bases from J, the junction kept 11 bases outside the gene matches. The CDR3 here is CASSWTVAGGDGANVLTF. CDR3 coding DNA: TGTGCCAGCAGTTGGACGGTGGCAGGGGGCGATGGGGCCAACGTCCTGACTTTC.

The gene calls are TRBV5-1 and TRBJ2-7; no clear D gene. This CDR3 spans 11 amino acids. The germline V and J ends were trimmed by 2 bases and 7 bases, with 7 bases remaining between them. Germline lookup yields CDR1 SGHRS and CDR2 YFSETQ. The CDR3 reads CASSFLEEQYF. The CDR3 DNA sequence: TGCGCCAGCAGCTTTCTGGAGGAGCAGTACTTC.

The chain has TRBV28 and TRBJ2-5; no clear D. The ends were cut back, 6 bases at V and 8 bases at J, with 13 bases in the middle. CDR3 length equals 12 residues. Germline loops: CDR1 MDHEN, CDR2 SYDVKM. The CDR3 DNA reads as TGTGCCAGCAGGTCGGACGGACGAACCCAGTACTTC. The encoded protein is CASRSDGRTQYF.

This clonotype was found a few times. The chain employs TRBV4-1 and TRBJ2-1; TRBD2 matches at 14 bases. CDR3 length: 14 amino acids. The V and J ends lost 4 bases and 10 bases, in that order; junction bases with no gene match: 3. Looked up from germline, CDR1 is MGHRA and CDR2 is YSYEKL. The CDR3 is CASSLWTSGREQFF. The CDR3, as DNA: TGCGCCAGCAGCCTTTGGACTAGCGGGAGGGAGCAGTTCTTC.

The chain is built from TRBV4-1 and TRBJ1-1; D perhaps matches TRBD1 (6 bases). V was cut by 3 bases and J by 5 bases, with 10 bases left in between. Germline V gives CDR1 MGHRA, CDR2 YSYEKL. The CDR3 extends over 13 amino acids. CDR3 coding DNA: TGCGCCAGCAGCCAGGGGGGGCTGACTGAAGCTTTCTTT. Translated: CASSQGGLTEAFF.

This clonotype came up a few times. The chain has TRBV29-1 and TRBJ2-4; TRBD1 matches 7 bases. The germline gives CDR1 SQVTM, CDR2 ANQGSEA. The length of the CDR3 is 12 residues. V dropped 6 bases and J dropped 9; count of bases not matched to a gene: 8. CDR3: CSVSSGTVIQYF. The CDR3 DNA follows: TGCAGCGTCTCGTCCGGGACAGTCATTCAGTACTTC. The complete variable domain, with remaining parts taken from reference TRBV29-1 and TRBJ2-4, reads SAVISQKPSRDICQRGTSLTIQCQVDSQVTMMFWYRQQPGQSLTLIATANQGSEATYESGFVIDKFPISRPNLTFSTLTVSNMSPEDSSIYLCSVSSGTVIQYFGAGTRLSVL.

Ten or more counts support this clonotype. The chain links TRBV6-1 to TRBJ2-4; tentative D call: TRBD1 (6 bases). Looked up from germline, CDR1 is MNHNS and CDR2 is SASEGT. The CDR3 spans 13 residues. V lost 7 bases, J lost 11 bases, and 18 bases lay in between. CDR3 residues: CASKAGVLLFQYF. As DNA, the CDR3 is TGTGCCAGCAAGGCAGGGGTCCTACTTTTTCAGTACTTC.